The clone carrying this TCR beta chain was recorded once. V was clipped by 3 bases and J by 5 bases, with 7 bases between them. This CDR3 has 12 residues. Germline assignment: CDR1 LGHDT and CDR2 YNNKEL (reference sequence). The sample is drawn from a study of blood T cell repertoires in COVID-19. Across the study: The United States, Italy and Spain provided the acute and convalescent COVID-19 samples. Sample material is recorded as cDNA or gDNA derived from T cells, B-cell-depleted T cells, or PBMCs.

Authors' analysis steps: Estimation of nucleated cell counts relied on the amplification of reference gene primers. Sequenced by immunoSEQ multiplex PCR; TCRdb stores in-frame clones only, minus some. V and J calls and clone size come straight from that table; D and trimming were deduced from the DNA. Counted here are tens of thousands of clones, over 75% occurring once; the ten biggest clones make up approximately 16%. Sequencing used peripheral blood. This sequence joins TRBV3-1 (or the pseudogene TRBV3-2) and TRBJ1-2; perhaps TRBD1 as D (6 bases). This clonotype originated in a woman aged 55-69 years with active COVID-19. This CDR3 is CASSHTGYGYTF. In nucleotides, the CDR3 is TGTGCCAGCAGCCATACAGGGTATGGCTACACCTTC.